A selection of T cell receptor beta chains follows, all from one sample in a study of cytomegalovirus exposure and HLA in healthy donors. This table comes from immunoSEQ multiplex PCR, and its TCRdb copy is limited to in-frame clones, with some not included. The sample lists about 110,000 clones, roughly four fifths occurring once. Sequenced sample: PBMCs. The receptors were gathered from a woman in her 30s in good health and CMV-seronegative. Both conserved end residues are part of each CDR3. The D gene is left open where the match is weak. Expanded clones get a size class; other rows say once, few or many, or leave the size out.

NA TRBJ1-4 TRBV7-2 TRBD1 CASSGQGAEREKLFF TGTGCCAGCAGCGGACAGGGGGCTGAGCGGGAAAAACTGTTTTTT
few TRBJ1-1 TRBV14 TRBD1 CASSQELGQINTEAFF TGTGCCAGCAGCCAAGAATTGGGACAGATAAACACTGAAGCTTTCTTT
NA TRBJ2-7 TRBV4-2 TRBD2 CASSQEEGLAGPYEQYF TGTGCCAGCAGCCAAGAAGAGGGACTAGCGGGACCCTACGAGCAGTACTTC
NA TRBJ1-5 TRBV21-1 NA CASINTGQAVTNQPQHF TGTGCCAGCATCAACACAGGACAGGCAGTAACTAATCAGCCCCAGCATTTT
few TRBJ2-5 TRBV7-9 NA CASSSRDRVQETQYF TGTGCCAGCAGCTCGCGGGACAGAGTCCAAGAGACCCAGTACTTC
few TRBJ1-2 TRBV27 NA CASTQTYPLGGYTF TGTGCCAGCACTCAGACATATCCCCTGGGTGGCTACACCTTC
NA TRBJ2-7 TRBV7-8 NA CASSSGRGVSSYEQYF TGTGCCAGCAGCTCGGGCAGGGGCGTTAGCTCCTACGAGCAGTACTTC
NA TRBJ2-3 TRBV7-2 TRBD2 CASSSRTSGGPDTQYF TGTGCCAGCAGCTCCCGGACTAGCGGGGGGCCAGATACGCAGTATTTT
NA TRBJ2-3 TRBV6-5 NA CASSYLQGTDTQYF TGTGCCAGCAGTTACTTGCAGGGCACAGATACGCAGTATTTT
NA TRBJ1-1 TRBV7-3 TRBD1 CASSLTGQSTEAFF TGTGCCAGCAGCTTGACAGGGCAGTCCACTGAAGCTTTCTTT
NA TRBJ2-2 TRBV29-1 NA CSVEGAEGAAGELFF TGCAGCGTTGAAGGGGCGGAGGGGGCGGCCGGGGAGCTGTTTTTT
NA TRBJ2-1 TRBV7-2 NA CASQAGVGSYNEQFF TGTGCCAGCCAGGCAGGGGTTGGCTCCTACAATGAGCAGTTCTTC
NA TRBJ1-1 TRBV13 NA CASRLTLMNTEAFF TGTGCCAGCAGACTGACACTTATGAACACTGAAGCTTTCTTT
NA TRBJ2-7 TRBV7-6 TRBD2 CASSLGGLAGSYEQYF TGTGCCAGCAGCTTGGGAGGACTAGCGGGTTCCTACGAGCAGTACTTC
NA TRBJ2-5 TRBV2 NA CASLLAEQEETQYF TGTGCCAGCCTTTTAGCGGAACAGGAAGAGACCCAGTACTTC
NA TRBJ2-1 TRBV7-9 NA CASSQDLIYNEQFF TGTGCCAGCAGTCAAGACTTAATCTACAATGAGCAGTTCTTC
NA TRBJ2-7 TRBV13 TRBD1 CASSLGQGTSYEQYF TGTGCCAGCAGCTTGGGACAGGGGACCTCCTACGAGCAGTACTTC
NA TRBJ1-1 TRBV5-4 TRBD1 CASSAPRDRGVNTEAFF TGTGCCAGCAGCGCGCCCCGGGACAGGGGAGTGAACACTGAAGCTTTCTTT
once TRBJ2-7 TRBV10-3 NA CATVRTDSSYEQYF TGTGCCACCGTTCGGACGGACAGCTCCTACGAGCAGTACTTC
NA TRBJ1-1 TRBV2 NA CASAGMNTEAFF TGTGCCAGCGCCGGTATGAACACTGAAGCTTTCTTT
NA TRBJ1-5 TRBV28 TRBD1 CASSGDREGHWPQHF TGTGCCAGCAGCGGAGACAGGGAAGGACATTGGCCCCAGCATTTT
once TRBJ2-7 TRBV7-8 NA CASSPRTAYEQYF TGTGCCAGCAGCCCGCGGACAGCCTACGAGCAGTACTTC
once TRBJ1-2 TRBV9 NA CASSADSNYGYTF TGTGCCAGCAGCGCCGACAGTAACTATGGCTACACCTTC
few TRBJ2-7 TRBV4-3 TRBD2 CASSQDGAGGSYEQYF TGCGCCAGCAGCCAAGATGGAGCGGGAGGCTCTTACGAGCAGTACTTC
NA TRBJ1-4 TRBV6-1 NA CASSAGELFF TGTGCCAGCAGTGCGGGGGAACTGTTTTTT
NA TRBJ2-7 TRBV7-8 NA CASSLADSSSYEQYF TGTGCCAGCAGCTTAGCGGACAGCAGCTCCTACGAGCAGTACTTC
NA TRBJ1-3 TRBV18 TRBD1 CASSPGQGATGNTIYF TGTGCCAGCTCCCCCGGACAGGGGGCAACCGGAAACACCATATATTTT
NA TRBJ1-2 TRBV18 NA CASSPGQTSYGYTF TGTGCCAGCTCACCAGGTCAGACATCCTATGGCTACACCTTC
NA TRBJ1-6 TRBV5-1 NA CASSLAPNSPLHF TGCGCCAGCAGCTTGGCTCCTAATTCACCCCTCCACTTT
NA TRBJ2-1 TRBV6-5 TRBD1 CASSYAGTGSYNEQFF TGTGCCAGCAGTTACGCCGGGACAGGGTCCTACAATGAGCAGTTCTTC
NA TRBJ2-2 TRBV29-1 TRBD1 CSVTDRPSMGELFF TGCAGCGTGACGGACAGGCCCTCTATGGGGGAGCTGTTTTTT
NA TRBJ2-5 TRBV5-1 NA CASSFSGETQYF TGCGCCAGCAGCTTTAGCGGAGAGACCCAGTACTTC
NA TRBJ2-7 TRBV7-6 NA CASSQDYLSYEQYF TGTGCCAGCAGCCAAGACTACCTCTCCTACGAGCAGTACTTC
few TRBJ1-4 TRBV4-1 NA CASSQGQGNEKLFF TGCGCCAGCAGCCAGGGGCAGGGTAATGAAAAACTGTTTTTT
NA TRBJ2-3 TRBV5-4 NA CASETASTDTQYF TGTGCCAGCGAGACTGCTAGCACAGATACGCAGTATTTT
NA TRBJ1-1 TRBV13 TRBD1 CASSSGTGNTEAFF TGTGCCAGCAGCTCCGGGACAGGGAACACTGAAGCTTTCTTT
NA TRBJ1-5 TRBV6-1 TRBD1 CASAGTGGNQPQHF TGTGCCAGCGCCGGGACAGGGGGCAATCAGCCCCAGCATTTT
NA TRBJ1-1 TRBV9 TRBD1 CASSGAERDRSFF TGTGCCAGCAGCGGTGCCGAACGGGACAGGTCTTTCTTT
NA TRBJ2-7 TRBV28 NA CASETGHTGGGYEQYF TGTGCCAGCGAGACTGGTCACACGGGGGGCGGTTACGAGCAGTACTTC
NA TRBJ1-1 TRBV28 TRBD1 CASSFDRATMNTEAFF TGTGCCAGCAGTTTCGACAGGGCCACTATGAACACTGAAGCTTTCTTT
NA TRBJ1-2 TRBV6-6 NA CASSYSGQTNGYTF TGTGCCAGCAGTTACAGTGGACAGACTAATGGCTACACCTTC
NA TRBJ1-4 TRBV18 NA CASSPSNEKLFF TGTGCCAGCTCACCGTCGAATGAAAAACTGTTTTTT
NA TRBJ1-2 TRBV7-8 TRBD1 CASSCGTGSIYGYTF TGTGCCAGCAGCTGCGGGACAGGGAGTATCTATGGCTACACCTTC
once TRBJ2-1 TRBV6-1 TRBD2 CASSHRTSAYNEQFF TGTGCCAGCAGCCACCGGACTAGCGCCTACAATGAGCAGTTCTTC
NA TRBJ2-6 TRBV6-6 NA CASSSAGGGANVLTF TGTGCCAGCAGCTCCGCCGGGGGTGGGGCCAACGTCCTGACTTTC
NA TRBJ2-5 TRBV30 TRBD2 CAWIFPASGEETQYF TGTGCCTGGATTTTCCCGGCTAGCGGGGAAGAGACCCAGTACTTC
NA TRBJ2-2 TRBV4-2 NA CASSRTSGTGINTGELFF TGTGCCAGCAGCCGAACTTCCGGGACTGGAATAAACACCGGGGAGCTGTTTTTT
NA TRBJ2-3 TRBV11-3 NA CASSLDSRLGTDTQYF TGTGCCAGCAGCTTAGATTCGAGACTGGGCACAGATACGCAGTATTTT
NA TRBJ2-7 TRBV21-1 NA CASSGVTSGASYEQYF TGTGCCAGCAGTGGGGTGACTAGCGGGGCCTCCTACGAGCAGTACTTC
many TRBJ2-5 TRBV6-5 NA CASSYSASGDQETQYF TGTGCCAGCAGTTACTCCGCGTCCGGGGATCAAGAGACCCAGTACTTC
once TRBJ2-1 TRBV9 TRBD1 CASRYRGSYNEQFF TGTGCCAGCCGATACAGGGGATCCTACAATGAGCAGTTCTTC
NA TRBJ2-7 TRBV2 NA CASSEARWYEQYF TGTGCCAGCAGTGAAGCTCGGTGGTACGAGCAGTACTTC
NA TRBJ2-7 TRBV29-1 NA CSVEFSSTSSYEQYF TGCAGCGTTGAATTCAGTTCCACCAGCTCCTACGAGCAGTACTTC
NA TRBJ2-2 TRBV11-3 NA CASSSRSNTGELFF TGTGCCAGCAGCTCGAGAAGCAACACCGGGGAGCTGTTTTTT
NA TRBJ2-5 TRBV7-8 NA CASSSPPGVETQYF TGTGCCAGCAGCTCACCCCCAGGGGTAGAGACCCAGTACTTC
NA TRBJ2-2 TRBV14 TRBD1 CASSQGTGGVIGELFF TGTGCCAGCAGCCAAGGGACAGGGGGTGTAATCGGGGAGCTGTTTTTT